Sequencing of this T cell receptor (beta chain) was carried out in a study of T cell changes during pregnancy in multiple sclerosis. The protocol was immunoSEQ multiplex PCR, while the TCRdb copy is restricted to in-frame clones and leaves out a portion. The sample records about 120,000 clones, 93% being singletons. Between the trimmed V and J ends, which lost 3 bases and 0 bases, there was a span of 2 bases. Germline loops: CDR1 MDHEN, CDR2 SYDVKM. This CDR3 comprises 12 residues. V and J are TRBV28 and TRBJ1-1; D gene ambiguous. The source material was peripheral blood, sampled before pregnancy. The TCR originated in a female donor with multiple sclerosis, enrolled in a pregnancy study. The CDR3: CASSFMNTEAFF. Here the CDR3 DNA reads TGTGCCAGCAGTTTCATGAACACTGAAGCTTTCTTT.